Listed below are T cell receptor beta chains from one sample, sequenced in a study of blood T cell repertoires in COVID-19. Profiled with immunoSEQ multiplex PCR; TCRdb holds only in-frame clones, not every one. Of about 100,000 clones listed, approximately 89% were seen once; the top ten hold around a tenth. The sequenced material came from peripheral blood. The source is a woman aged 25 to 39 with acute or convalescent COVID-19. Each CDR3 is given with its conserved first and last residue. Fields, in order: clone size, J gene, V gene, D gene, CDR3 protein, CDR3 DNA. D genes are given only for firm matches. Expanded clones are given a class, and other clones once, few, many or no size at all.

>.|TRBJ1-1|TRBV9|.
CASSPEGSPLEAFF
TGTGCCAGCAGCCCAGAGGGAAGTCCCCTTGAAGCTTTCTTT
>.|TRBJ2-7|TRBV11-2|.
CASSLDSLAPYEQYF
TGTGCCAGCAGCCTCGACAGTTTAGCTCCTTACGAGCAGTACTTC
>.|TRBJ1-2|TRBV11-2|TRBD1
CASSIRDRANYGYTF
TGTGCCAGCAGCATCCGGGACAGGGCTAACTATGGCTACACCTTC
>.|TRBJ1-5|TRBV2|.
CASSSFGEVQPQHF
TGTGCCAGCAGTTCATTCGGGGAGGTACAGCCCCAGCATTTT
>.|TRBJ2-1|TRBV28|TRBD1
CAAQGQGGTNEQFF
TGTGCCGCTCAGGGACAGGGCGGAACGAATGAGCAGTTCTTC
>.|TRBJ1-6|TRBV6-5|TRBD1
CASRPGQGFHSPLHF
TGTGCCAGCAGACCCGGACAGGGGTTCCATTCACCCCTCCACTTT
>.|TRBJ2-1|TRBV7-3|.
CASSNLNNEQFF
TGTGCCAGCAGTAATCTAAACAATGAGCAGTTCTTC
>.|TRBJ2-7|TRBV7-9|TRBD1
CASSPTGGAYEQYF
TGTGCCAGCAGCCCCACAGGGGGCGCGTACGAGCAGTACTTC
>once|TRBJ1-2|TRBV3-1/TRBV3-2|.
CASSLREGGGYTF
TGTGCCAGCAGCCTTCGGGAGGGCGGTGGCTACACCTTC
>.|TRBJ2-1|TRBV5-6|TRBD2
CASSLGLAGARREQFF
TGTGCCAGCAGCTTGGGACTAGCGGGGGCCCGTCGTGAGCAGTTCTTC
>.|TRBJ2-1|TRBV10-2|TRBD2
CASSFSSWGTSGGEQFF
TGCGCCAGCAGTTTCTCATCCTGGGGTACTAGCGGGGGTGAGCAGTTCTTC
>.|TRBJ2-7|TRBV18|.
CASSPQGLEQYF
TGTGCCAGCTCACCACAGGGGCTCGAGCAGTACTTC
>.|TRBJ2-7|TRBV28|TRBD1
CASSPGGTTREQYF
TGTGCCAGCAGTCCAGGGGGCACGACGCGCGAGCAGTACTTC
>.|TRBJ2-7|TRBV28|TRBD1
CASSPLGQGAAYEQYF
TGTGCCAGCAGTCCACTAGGACAGGGAGCCGCCTACGAGCAGTACTTC
>.|TRBJ2-7|TRBV4-1|TRBD1
CASSQRSGTGSPPEQYF
TGCGCCAGCAGCCAACGTTCCGGGACAGGGAGCCCACCCGAGCAGTACTTC
>.|TRBJ1-1|TRBV3-1/TRBV3-2|.
CASSLLEGNTEAFF
TGTGCCAGCAGCCTGCTTGAGGGGAACACTGAAGCTTTCTTT
>.|TRBJ1-5|TRBV24-1|TRBD1
CATSDEIGTGGDQPQHF
TGTGCCACCAGTGATGAGATAGGGACAGGGGGCGATCAGCCCCAGCATTTT
>.|TRBJ2-7|TRBV7-2|.
CASSLALAVEQYF
TGTGCCAGCAGCTTAGCCCTGGCGGTTGAGCAGTACTTC
>.|TRBJ2-3|TRBV5-8|TRBD2
CASSSERGSTDTQYF
TGTGCCAGCAGCAGTGAGCGGGGGAGCACAGATACGCAGTATTTT
>.|TRBJ2-7|TRBV3-1/TRBV3-2|.
CASSLRGAQYEQYF
TGTGCCAGCAGCCTCAGGGGGGCTCAATACGAGCAGTACTTC
>.|TRBJ2-6|TRBV30|.
CAWSGHLSGANVLTF
TGTGCCTGGTCGGGACACCTCTCTGGGGCCAACGTCCTGACTTTC
>few|TRBJ2-7|TRBV4-1|.
CASSLDNSYEQYF
TGCGCCAGCAGCCTAGACAACTCCTACGAGCAGTACTTC
>.|TRBJ2-7|TRBV12-5|.
CASGPPRVEYF
TGTGCTAGTGGTCCCCCCAGGGTAGAGTACTTC
>.|TRBJ1-2|TRBV3-1/TRBV3-2|.
CASSQDGRRAGYTF
TGTGCCAGCAGCCAAGATGGAAGGAGGGCTGGCTACACCTTC
>.|TRBJ2-2|TRBV3-1/TRBV3-2|.
CASSQELAGELFF
TGTGCCAGCAGCCAAGAATTAGCCGGGGAGCTGTTTTTT
>.|TRBJ1-3|TRBV6-5|TRBD1
CASSRTGSGNTIYF
TGTGCCAGCAGTCGGACAGGGTCTGGAAACACCATATATTTT